This is a list of T cell receptor beta chains from one sample in a study of blood T cell repertoires in COVID-19. Sequencing was performed with immunoSEQ multiplex PCR; in TCRdb, only in-frame clones are kept and a portion is missing. The sample lists 250,000 or so clones; roughly 80% were seen once. Sequencing input: peripheral blood. These receptors came from a woman between 18 and 29 years old with acute or convalescent COVID-19. Both conserved end residues are part of each CDR3. The D gene is left open where the match is weak. Clone size is not always given. Where it is, it says once, few, many or a class for expanded clones.

V gene	clone size	D gene	J gene	CDR3 protein	CDR3 DNA
TRBV30	once	NA	TRBJ1-5	CAWSVGGDQPQHF	TGTGCCTGGAGTGTAGGGGGGGATCAGCCCCAGCATTTT
TRBV7-6	NA	NA	TRBJ2-7	CASSLAGVGPYEQYF	TGTGCCAGCAGCTTAGCGGGAGTCGGTCCCTACGAGCAGTACTTC
TRBV5-1	NA	TRBD2	TRBJ2-1	CASSLEGLADNEQFF	TGCGCCAGCAGCTTGGAAGGACTAGCAGACAATGAGCAGTTCTTC
TRBV7-2	NA	TRBD1	TRBJ1-2	CASSPGQGGYGYTF	TGTGCCAGCAGCCCGGGACAGGGTGGGTATGGCTACACCTTC
TRBV28	NA	TRBD1	TRBJ2-7	CASSFMRQGPYEQYF	TGTGCCAGCAGTTTTATGAGACAGGGCCCTTACGAGCAGTACTTC
TRBV4-2	NA	TRBD1	TRBJ1-1	CASSQVDLRGPYEAFF	TGTGCCAGCAGCCAAGTGGACCTTAGGGGGCCCTATGAAGCTTTCTTT
TRBV5-1	NA	NA	TRBJ2-1	CASSLAWGKEQFF	TGCGCCAGCAGCTTGGCCTGGGGCAAAGAGCAGTTCTTC
TRBV5-5	NA	TRBD1	TRBJ2-7	CASSLEGTGVEQYF	TGTGCCAGCAGCTTGGAAGGGACAGGGGTCGAGCAGTACTTC
TRBV7-9	NA	NA	TRBJ1-1	CASSYVRGLAEAFF	TGTGCCAGCAGCTACGTCCGGGGTTTGGCTGAAGCTTTCTTT
TRBV27	once	TRBD2	TRBJ2-1	CASGLAGLYNEQFF	TGTGCCAGCGGACTAGCGGGGCTTTACAATGAGCAGTTCTTC
TRBV12-3/TRBV12-4	NA	NA	TRBJ1-3	CASSFGEGAIYF	NA
TRBV4-3	NA	TRBD2	TRBJ2-1	CASSQGTSGVYNEQFF	TGCGCCAGCAGCCAAGGGACTAGCGGGGTATACAATGAGCAGTTCTTC
TRBV28	NA	NA	TRBJ1-4	CASSLGTWQGGEKLFF	TGTGCCAGCAGTTTGGGGACCTGGCAGGGAGGAGAAAAACTGTTTTTT
TRBV6-2/TRBV6-3	NA	TRBD1	TRBJ1-5	CASSQPGQGRPQHF	TGTGCCAGCAGCCAACCCGGACAGGGGCGGCCCCAGCATTTT
TRBV30	NA	NA	TRBJ1-1	CAWSVGQGQWVRAEAFF	TGTGCCTGGAGTGTAGGGCAGGGCCAGTGGGTAAGGGCTGAAGCTTTCTTT
TRBV5-4	NA	TRBD2	TRBJ2-5	CASSLRPGGSGQETQYF	TGTGCCAGCAGCCTGCGACCGGGGGGTAGCGGACAAGAGACCCAGTACTTC
TRBV6-5	NA	TRBD2	TRBJ2-2	CASSYSGTSGTGELFF	TGTGCCAGCAGTTACTCAGGGACTAGCGGCACCGGGGAGCTGTTTTTT
TRBV30	NA	NA	TRBJ1-1	CAWSGGLEAFF	TGTGCCTGGAGTGGAGGGCTTGAAGCTTTCTTT
TRBV3-1/TRBV3-2	NA	TRBD2	TRBJ2-3	CASSQDLAGGFESSQYF	TGTGCCAGCAGCCAAGATCTAGCGGGAGGTTTCGAGAGTTCGCAGTATTTT
TRBV19	NA	NA	TRBJ2-5	CASSEGETQYF	TGTGCCAGTAGTGAGGGAGAGACCCAGTACTTC
TRBV5-6	NA	TRBD2	TRBJ2-3	CASSFYGLAGGTQYF	TGTGCCAGCAGCTTTTATGGTCTAGCGGGAGGCACGCAGTATTTT
TRBV28	NA	NA	TRBJ1-1	CASTPGVNTEAFF	TGTGCCAGCACACCGGGAGTGAACACTGAAGCTTTCTTT
TRBV25-1	NA	NA	TRBJ1-2	CASSDNGYTF	TGTGCCAGCAGTGATAATGGCTACACCTTC
TRBV6-6	NA	NA	TRBJ2-7	CASSYSNPGGEQYF	TGTGCCAGCAGTTACTCAAACCCAGGTGGCGAGCAGTACTTC
TRBV20-1	NA	TRBD2	TRBJ2-5	CSASGLPGLADETQYF	TGCAGTGCTAGTGGGTTACCGGGACTAGCGGATGAGACCCAGTACTTC
TRBV28	NA	NA	TRBJ2-7	CASSYGLLRPQGDEQYF	TGTGCCAGCAGTTACGGACTCCTCAGGCCCCAAGGAGACGAGCAGTACTTC
TRBV7-2	NA	NA	TRBJ2-7	CASSLTWSSYEQYF	TGTGCCAGCAGTTTGACGTGGAGCTCCTACGAGCAGTACTTC
TRBV19	NA	NA	TRBJ1-3	CASSMGRGYGNTIYF	TGTGCCAGTAGTATGGGAAGGGGGTACGGAAACACCATATATTTT
TRBV28	NA	TRBD2	TRBJ2-1	CASSSPRLAWNEQFF	TGTGCCAGCAGTTCCCCGAGACTAGCATGGAATGAGCAGTTCTTC
TRBV11-3	NA	TRBD1	TRBJ2-1	CASSLRGREQFF	TGTGCCAGCAGCCTAAGGGGGCGAGAGCAGTTCTTC
TRBV4-3	NA	NA	TRBJ1-1	CASSQDRGTEAFF	TGCGCCAGCAGCCAAGATCGGGGGACTGAAGCTTTCTTT
TRBV6-6	NA	TRBD1	TRBJ1-1	CASSSRDRDAFF	TGTGCCAGCAGTTCCCGGGACAGGGATGCTTTCTTT
TRBV28	NA	NA	TRBJ1-2	CASSLNRAIAYGYTF	TGTGCCAGCAGTTTAAACAGGGCCATTGCCTATGGCTACACCTTC
TRBV18	NA	TRBD1	TRBJ1-1	CASSPRQGANTEAFF	TGTGCCAGCTCACCCAGACAGGGGGCGAACACTGAAGCTTTCTTT
TRBV27	NA	TRBD2	TRBJ2-2	CASNPGLAGGPHTGELFF	TGTGCCAGCAATCCGGGACTAGCGGGAGGGCCTCACACCGGGGAGCTGTTTTTT